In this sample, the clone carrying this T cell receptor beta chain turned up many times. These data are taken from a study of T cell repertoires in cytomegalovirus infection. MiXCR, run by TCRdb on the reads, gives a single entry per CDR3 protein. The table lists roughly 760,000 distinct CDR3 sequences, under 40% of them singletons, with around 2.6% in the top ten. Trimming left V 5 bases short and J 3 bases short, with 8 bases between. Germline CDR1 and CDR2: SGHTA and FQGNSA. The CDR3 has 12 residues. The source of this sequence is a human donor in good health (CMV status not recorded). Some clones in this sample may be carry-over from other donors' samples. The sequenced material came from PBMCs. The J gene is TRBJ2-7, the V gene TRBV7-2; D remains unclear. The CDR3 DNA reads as TGTGCCAGCAGCCCGAGACTCTACGAGCAGTACTTC. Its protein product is CASSPRLYEQYF.